The next 27 T cell receptor beta chains were all read from a single sample in a study of beta chain features in type 1 diabetes. General observations from the study: When Type 1 diabetes patients were examined, their TCRB CDR3s proved moderately but significantly shorter in all four CD4+ subsets.

Antigens of these TCRs are unknown. The isolated RNA, all of it, was reverse transcribed, so expressed TCRB transcripts were what got sequenced. The data were produced by immunoSEQ multiplex PCR, yet TCRdb's version contains in-frame clones alone and is incomplete. The sample lists over 200,000 clones; roughly a tenth were seen once. The specimen sequenced was naive CD4+ T cells from blood. Every receptor here comes from a man aged 30-40 years with type 1 diabetes.

This sequence joins TRBV29-1 and TRBJ2-7; 7 bases match TRBD1. V lost 6 bases, J lost 7 bases, and 6 bases stayed unmatched. The CDR3 is made up of 11 amino acids. Germline-derived CDR1 and CDR2 are SQVTM and ANQGSEA. The CDR3: CSVRGSREQYF. The DNA for the CDR3 is TGCAGCGTCAGGGGGTCTAGGGAGCAGTACTTC.

The rearrangement links TRBV30 to TRBJ1-1; D remains ambiguous. This CDR3 is built from 11 residues. Germline CDR1 GTSNPN, CDR2 SVGIG (reference sequence). V shed 3 bases and J shed 4 bases, with 6 bases lying between them. Here the CDR3 reads CAWSLSTEAFF. The CDR3 region has the DNA TGTGCCTGGAGCCTCAGCACTGAAGCTTTCTTT.

This clone was observed a handful of times. The chain combines TRBV4-3 with TRBJ1-2; 9 positions agree with TRBD1. The CDR3 is made up of 14 amino acids. J gave up 6 bases and V 9 bases, and 11 bases lay outside the gene matches. The germline gives CDR1 LGHNA, CDR2 YSLEER. CDR3 residues: CASRRQGGSDGYTF. CDR3 coding DNA: TGCGCCAGTAGGAGACAGGGGGGTTCGGATGGCTACACCTTC.

This clone was detected a few times. This sample also contains other DNA sequences that code for the same CDR3. V usage is TRBV7-2 and J usage is TRBJ2-7, with D hard to call. Trimming took 3 bases from V and 1 from J, leaving 7 bases between them. The CDR3 totals 13 residues. CDR1 and CDR2 (germline): SGHTA, FQGNSA. Here the CDR3 reads CASSLSGSYEQYF. DNA of the CDR3: TGTGCCAGCAGCTTGTCGGGTTCCTACGAGCAGTACTTC.

The chain recombines TRBV7-3 with TRBJ2-1; possible D gene TRBD1, 5 bases. The CDR3 runs 15 residues. CDR1 SGHTA and CDR2 FQGTGA come from the germline V gene. Trimming took off 5 bases at V and 2 bases at J, with 13 bases between the two ends. The chain's CDR3 is CASSLDSNPYNEQFF. CDR3 DNA sequence: TGTGCCAGCAGCCTAGACAGCAACCCCTACAATGAGCAGTTCTTC.

This sequence joins TRBV4-2 and TRBJ2-1, with D hard to call. V was trimmed by 0 bases and J by 10 bases, leaving 16 bases between them. CDR1 and CDR2 from the germline V gene are LGHNA and YNFKEQ. The CDR3 has 15 amino acids. CDR3: CASSQDFTIGLEQFF. The CDR3 DNA reads as TGTGCCAGCAGCCAAGATTTCACTATTGGTCTGGAGCAGTTCTTC.

This clone came up a few times. The rearrangement links TRBV7-9 to TRBJ1-6, with D possibly matching TRBD1 (5 bases). CDR1 is SEHNR and CDR2 is FQNEAQ in the germline V gene (reference sequence). The CDR3 consists of 14 residues. V gave up 3 bases and J gave up 8 bases, with 11 bases separating them. The DNA for the CDR3 is TGTGCCAGCAGCTTTCAGGGAGGATATTCACCCCTCCACTTT. As protein: CASSFQGGYSPLHF.

The V call is TRBV29-1, the J call TRBJ1-1; D call uncertain. The germline CDR1 and CDR2 sequences are SQVTM and ANQGSEA. The CDR3 is 10 residues long. V was clipped by 7 bases and J by 7 bases, with 10 bases between them. For the CDR3, the DNA is TGCAGCGGGAAGGACTATGAAGCTTTCTTT. It encodes CSGKDYEAFF.

The chain is built from TRBV19 and TRBJ1-4; TRBD1 aligns across 7 bases. CDR3 length equals 14 residues. Germline CDR1 reads LNHDA; CDR2 reads SQIVND (reference sequence). Trimming removed 7 bases from V and 8 bases from J; junction bases left unmatched: 10. The CDR3 protein is CASTRDRTDEKLFF. Here the CDR3 DNA reads TGTGCCAGTACCCGGGACAGAACAGACGAAAAACTGTTTTTT.

J is TRBJ2-7 and V is TRBV14, with 7 bases lining up with TRBD2. The CDR3 is 14 residues long. The V gene's germline CDR1 is SGHDN and CDR2 FVKESK. The J segment lost 1 base and the V segment lost 2 bases, leaving 2 bases of the junction unmatched. Here the CDR3 DNA reads TGTGCCAGCAGCCAATGGGACTATTCCTACGAGCAGTACTTC. Translated, it gives CASSQWDYSYEQYF.

A few counts support this clone. Written as DNA, the CDR3 is TGTGCCAGCGGGGGACAGGCTGGTGAAGCTTTCTTT. This gives the protein CASGGQAGEAFF. The gene calls are TRBV14 and TRBJ1-1; 8 bases align to TRBD1. Trimming took 8 bases from V and 7 from J; bases not matched to a gene: 6. Germline V gene sequence: CDR1 SGHDN, CDR2 FVKESK. This CDR3 region has 12 residues.

This clone was seen more than once but under ten times. A read error may account for a junction end that differs from germline. The chain uses TRBV28 and TRBJ2-3, with 9 positions matching TRBD2. Germline assignment: CDR1 MDHEN and CDR2 SYDVKM. CDR3 length equals 15 residues. CDR3 residues: CASSSMGSGSPDEGF. CDR3 bases: TGTGCCAGCAGTTCAATGGGTAGCGGGAGCCCTGACGAAGGTTTT.

This clone was seen a few times. This sequence joins TRBV5-1 and TRBJ2-1; 8 positions agree with TRBD1. Losses at the gene ends were 0 bases for V and 5 bases for J; bases not matched to a gene: 1. CDR1 is SGHRS, CDR2 YFSETQ, per germline. The CDR3 sequence is 14 residues long. CDR3: CASSLGTGNNEQFF. The CDR3 nucleotides read TGCGCCAGCAGCTTGGGGACAGGGAACAATGAGCAGTTCTTC.

The chain recombines TRBV5-1 with TRBJ2-1; 9 positions match TRBD2. Trimming at V came to 0 bases and at J to 9 bases, leaving 7 bases not matched to a gene. CDR3 length equals 15 residues. The germline CDR1 and CDR2 sequences are SGHRS and YFSETQ. CDR3 nucleotides: TGCGCCAGCAGCTTGGTCCCAGCGGGGGGTATTGAGCAGTTCTTC. Protein product: CASSLVPAGGIEQFF.

The sample holds a few counts of this clone. V usage is TRBV4-1 and J usage is TRBJ2-2, with D unresolved. From germline, CDR1 is MGHRA and CDR2 YSYEKL. V shed 4 bases and J shed 6 bases, with 12 bases lying between them. CDR3 size: 14 residues. Here the CDR3 reads CASSLLPVAGELFF. DNA for the CDR3: TGCGCCAGCAGCCTGCTCCCAGTCGCCGGGGAGCTGTTTTTT.

The chain links TRBV18 to TRBJ2-1; TRBD2 matches 10 bases. Germline V gives CDR1 KGHSH, CDR2 LQKENI. The CDR3 sequence is 16 residues long. The junction had 7 bases not matched to a gene; V was cut back by 4 bases and J by 4 bases. The CDR3 bases are TGTGCCAGCTCACACGCTAGCGGGGGAACTTACAATGAGCAGTTCTTC. It is translated as CASSHASGGTYNEQFF.

This chain uses TRBV5-6 with TRBJ2-7; the D gene is possibly TRBD2 (6 bases). CDR3 length: 15 amino acids. Trimming left V 1 base short and J 1 base short, with 12 bases between. Germline lookup yields CDR1 SGHDT and CDR2 YYEEEE. The DNA for the CDR3 is TGTGCCAGCAGCTTGCTGGAGGGCGTTTCCTACGAGCAGTACTTC. Translated: CASSLLEGVSYEQYF.

This clone was seen a few times. The rearrangement joins TRBV4-3 to TRBJ2-1; 12 nucleotides align to TRBD2. The germline V gene encodes CDR1 LGHNA and CDR2 YSLEER. Germline trimming cut 3 bases from V and 2 bases from J; bases unmatched to any gene: 2. This CDR3 contains 16 residues. CDR3 coding DNA: TGCGCCAGCAGCCAGTCTAGCGGGGGGGCCTACAATGAGCAGTTCTTC. This encodes CASSQSSGGAYNEQFF.

The table lists this clone with a few counts. This chain uses TRBV27 with TRBJ2-7; D uncertain. Germline CDR1 is MNHEY and CDR2 is SMNVEV (reference sequence). This CDR3 comprises 13 residues. Deletions cut 3 bases from V and 5 bases from J, with 11 bases between. This chain's CDR3 is CASSLMGAHEQYF. In DNA, the CDR3 is TGTGCCAGCAGTTTGATGGGCGCCCACGAGCAGTACTTC.

This chain joins TRBV6-5 and TRBJ2-2; TRBD1 aligns across 9 bases. The V and J ends lost 11 bases and 4 bases, in that order; junction bases with no gene match: 2. Germline CDR1 and CDR2: MNHEY and SVGAGI. The CDR3 has 12 residues. The CDR3 sequence is CAGQGSTGELFF. The CDR3 DNA follows: TGTGCCGGACAGGGGTCCACCGGGGAGCTGTTTTTT.

The chain has TRBV7-2 and TRBJ2-4; perhaps TRBD2 as D (6 bases). CDR3 length: 15 residues. V lost 5 bases and J lost 11, with 22 bases in between. The germline V gene has CDR1 SGHTA and CDR2 FQGNSA. CDR3 amino acids: CASSVPGGYERFQYF. The CDR3 bases are TGTGCCAGCAGCGTCCCAGGAGGGTACGAAAGATTTCAGTACTTC.

The table lists this clone with a few counts. V usage is TRBV18 and J usage is TRBJ1-1, with D hard to call. V lost 1 base to trimming and J lost 0 bases, with 9 bases between them. CDR1 and CDR2 (germline): KGHSH, LQKENI. The CDR3 is 15 amino acids. As DNA, the CDR3 is TGTGCCAGCTCACCACGGCAGGCCTTGAACACTGAAGCTTTCTTT. It yields the protein CASSPRQALNTEAFF.

This chain connects TRBV5-1 to TRBJ1-2; maybe TRBD1 (5 bases). This CDR3 is 14 amino acids long. The germline V gene has CDR1 SGHRS and CDR2 YFSETQ. Between the trimmed V and J ends, which lost 4 bases and 2 bases, there was a span of 12 bases. The CDR3 protein is CASSPGTTNYGYTF. The CDR3 nucleotides are TGCGCCAGCAGCCCGGGGACTACGAACTATGGCTACACCTTC.

This clone was seen only a few times. The CDR3 sequence: CASSRDRDLSPLHF. The CDR3 nucleotides read TGCGCCAGCAGCCGGGACAGGGATCTTTCACCCCTCCACTTT. This chain links TRBV23-1 with TRBJ1-6, with 9 bases identical to TRBD1. TRBV23-1 is flagged as an ORF with uncertain function. The CDR3 totals 14 residues. Trimming at V came to 6 bases and at J to 9 bases, leaving 6 bases not matched to a gene.

This clone has just a few counts. The chain is built from TRBV2 and TRBJ2-3; 7 bases agree with TRBD1. Germline loops: CDR1 SNHLY, CDR2 FYNNEI. J gave up 2 bases and V 7 bases, and 6 bases lay outside the gene matches. CDR3 size: 14 residues. For the CDR3, the DNA is TGTGCCAGCAACAGACAGGGAATCACAGATACGCAGTATTTT. This gives the protein CASNRQGITDTQYF.

The sample holds a few counts of this clone. This sample also contains other DNA sequences that code for the same CDR3. The chain is built from TRBV7-2 and TRBJ2-3; 16 bases agree with TRBD2. The CDR3 has 16 amino acids. In germline, CDR1 is SGHTA, CDR2 FQGNSA. V gave up 5 bases and J gave up 6 bases; unmatched junction bases: 5. The CDR3 coding sequence is TGTGCCAGCAGCCCGCCGGGACTAGCGGGGGGGGATACGCAGTATTTT. This encodes CASSPPGLAGGDTQYF.

This clone was picked up a small number of times. This chain uses TRBV6-1 with TRBJ2-3, with 8 nucleotides matching TRBD1. CDR1 is MNHNS, CDR2 SASEGT, per germline. This CDR3 has 16 residues. Germline trimming cut 3 bases from V and 2 bases from J; bases unmatched to any gene: 7. CDR3 nucleotides: TGTGCCAGCAGTGACGACAGGGGCCGCCACACAGATACGCAGTATTTT. Amino acids: CASSDDRGRHTDTQYF.